A single sample is the source of the 31 T cell receptor beta chains below, sequenced in a study of long-term antiretroviral therapy in people with HIV. Assay version v3.0 of immunoSEQ was used, and it was run at survey level. Here immunoSEQ multiplex PCR was the method, and the copy in TCRdb shows in-frame clones only, minus some. The repertoire includes approximately 25,000 clones, more than 65% of them detected once, and approximately 4.8% sits in the top ten. The material sequenced was unsorted PBMCs, taken 0.5 years after starting antiretroviral therapy. All receptors derive from a woman aged 35 to 49 with HIV.

This sequence joins TRBV2 and TRBJ2-5; either TRBD1 or TRBD2 may supply D (6 bases each). CDR3 length equals 15 residues. From germline, CDR1 is SNHLY and CDR2 FYNNEI. V gave up 0 bases and J gave up 0 bases, with 8 bases separating them. The DNA of the CDR3 is TGTGCCAGCAGTGAAGCGGGGGGCCACCAAGAGACCCAGTACTTC. Translated: CASSEAGGHQETQYF.

The chain joins TRBV5-1 to TRBJ2-2, with 7 bases fitting TRBD1. Unmatched junction bases numbered 5, after V lost 1 base and J lost 5 bases. Per germline, CDR1 SGHRS and CDR2 YFSETQ. The CDR3 runs 15 residues. The CDR3 DNA follows: TGCGCCAGCAGCTTGACGGGACAGACGACCGGGGAGCTGTTTTTT. This translates into CASSLTGQTTGELFF.

This CDR3 reads CASSRSTGAAEAFF. CDR3 nucleotides: TGTGCCAGCTCAAGGTCAACGGGAGCAGCTGAAGCTTTCTTT. The chain has TRBV6-5 and TRBJ1-1, with D uncertain. CDR1 and CDR2 (germline): MNHEY, SVGAGI. The CDR3 sequence is 14 residues long. Trimming took 8 bases from V and 6 from J, leaving 19 bases between them.

V gene TRBV7-9 combines with J gene TRBJ2-2; TRBD2 agrees at 8 bases. V was pared by 10 bases and J by 4 bases, with 11 bases of the junction left unmatched. The CDR3 loop spans 15 amino acids. CDR1 is SEHNR and CDR2 is FQNEAQ in the germline V gene (reference sequence). The CDR3 reads CATDLRGAFTGELFF. The CDR3 DNA follows: TGTGCCACCGACCTGCGGGGGGCCTTCACCGGGGAGCTGTTTTTT. Variable domain in full (rest from reference TRBV7-9 and TRBJ2-2): DTGVSQNPRHKITKRGQNVTFRCDPISEHNRLYWYRQTLGQGPEFLTYFQNEAQLEKSRLLSDRFSAERPKGSFSTLEIQRTEQGDSAMYLCATDLRGAFTGELFFGEGSRLTVL.

The sample holds one count of this clone. This chain links TRBV19 with TRBJ2-1, with D perhaps TRBD1 or TRBD2 (5 bases each). The CDR3 contains 17 residues. Germline-derived CDR1 and CDR2 are LNHDA and SQIVND (reference sequence). V was shortened by 5 bases and J by 0 bases, with 17 bases between the two germline ends. Here the CDR3 DNA reads TGTGCCAGTAGTCGGGGTGGGGGAACGGTCTCCTACAATGAGCAGTTCTTC. Translating gives CASSRGGGTVSYNEQFF.

V and J are TRBV27 and TRBJ2-3; TRBD2 aligns across 7 bases. Germline V gene data show CDR1 as MNHEY and CDR2 as SMNVEV (reference sequence). The V segment lost 3 bases and the J segment 3 bases; nucleotides outside the gene matches: 6. The CDR3 loop spans 15 amino acids. The CDR3 DNA reads as TGTGCCAGCAGTTTGAATACGGGGGGTACAGATACGCAGTATTTT. Translating gives CASSLNTGGTDTQYF.

The rearrangement links TRBV9 to TRBJ2-6; no reliable D call. V lost 1 base, J lost 0 bases, and 5 bases lay in between. Germline assignment: CDR1 SGDLS and CDR2 YYNGEE. The CDR3 covers 15 residues. CDR3 sequence: CASSVLPSGANVLTF. The DNA of the CDR3 is TGTGCCAGCAGCGTACTGCCCTCTGGGGCCAACGTCCTGACTTTC.

The chain employs TRBV20-1 and TRBJ2-5; D is undetermined. This CDR3 region has 11 residues. Germline loops: CDR1 DFQATT, CDR2 SNEGSKA (reference sequence). With 4 bases removed from V and 5 bases from J, the gap between germline ends came to 8 bases. This CDR3 is CSANNWETQYF. The CDR3 nucleotides read TGCAGTGCTAATAACTGGGAGACCCAGTACTTC.

The chain recombines TRBV7-9 with TRBJ1-2; the D is unclear. V lost 4 bases to trimming and J lost 4 bases, with 7 bases between them. Germline CDR1 SEHNR, CDR2 FQNEAQ (reference sequence). The CDR3 sequence is 12 residues long. CDR3 DNA: TGTGCCAGCAGCTCGGACCTCTATGGCTACACCTTC. Translated: CASSSDLYGYTF.

This clone was seen a single time. The chain couples TRBV5-5 to TRBJ1-5; D remains unclear. Germline V lookup: CDR1 SGHKS, CDR2 YYEKEE (reference sequence). The CDR3 has 17 residues. Trimming took off 4 bases at V and 3 bases at J, with 20 bases between the two ends. The CDR3 is CASSPLSGNTYNQPQHF. DNA of the CDR3: TGTGCCAGCAGCCCTCTTAGCGGCAATACGTACAATCAGCCCCAGCATTTT. Using reference TRBV5-5 and TRBJ1-5 for the parts outside the CDR3, the full variable domain is DAGVTQSPTHLIKTRGQQVTLRCSPISGHKSVSWYQQVLGQGPQFIFQYYEKEERGRGNFPDRFSARQFPNYSSELNVNALLLGDSALYLCASSPLSGNTYNQPQHFGDGTRLSIL.

The chain couples TRBV5-4 to TRBJ1-1; D may be TRBD1 (5 bases). CDR3 length: 14 amino acids. Deletions cut 2 bases from V and 4 bases from J, with 12 bases between. The germline V gene encodes CDR1 SGHNT and CDR2 YYREEE (reference sequence). CDR3 nucleotides: TGTGCCAGCAGCTTCACAGGTTTAATCACTGAAGCTTTCTTT. It translates to CASSFTGLITEAFF. Supplemented by reference TRBV5-4 and TRBJ1-1, the full variable domain reads ETGVTQSPTHLIKTRGQQVTLRCSSQSGHNTVSWYQQALGQGPQFIFQYYREEENGRGNFPPRFSGLQFPNYSSELNVNALELDDSALYLCASSFTGLITEAFFGQGTRLTVV.

The V and J genes are TRBV5-5 and TRBJ2-1; 16 bases agree with TRBD2. Losses at the gene ends were 2 bases for V and 3 bases for J; bases not matched to a gene: 5. The CDR3 sequence is 18 residues long. CDR1 is SGHKS, CDR2 YYEKEE, per germline (reference sequence). This CDR3 reads CASSFLGLAGGIYNEQFF. Written as DNA, the CDR3 is TGTGCCAGCAGCTTTTTGGGACTAGCGGGGGGGATCTACAATGAGCAGTTCTTC.

The gene calls are TRBV7-6 and TRBJ1-1, with TRBD1 identical over 7 bases. Germline CDR1 and CDR2: SGHVS and FNYEAQ. V dropped 5 bases and J dropped 3; count of bases not matched to a gene: 6. The CDR3 runs 14 residues. CDR3 nucleotide sequence: TGTGCCAGCAGCGCTGACAGGGCTTACACTGAAGCTTTCTTT. This translates into CASSADRAYTEAFF.

The chain combines TRBV7-3 with TRBJ2-3, with 15 bases aligning to TRBD2. The germline V gene encodes CDR1 SGHTA and CDR2 FQGTGA. This CDR3 is built from 17 residues. Trimming took 5 bases from V and 5 from J; bases not matched to a gene: 8. The CDR3 here is CASSLNPGLAGGDTQYF. DNA of the CDR3: TGTGCCAGCAGCCTAAACCCGGGACTAGCGGGGGGAGATACGCAGTATTTT.

The V gene is TRBV23-1, the J gene TRBJ1-1; D gene uncertain. TRBV23-1 is an ORF, and what it does is uncertain. The V end was cut by 4 bases, the J end by 5 bases, with 14 bases between. The CDR3 is 14 amino acids. CDR3 protein: CASSPRVSGTEAFF. CDR3 DNA sequence: TGCGCCAGCAGTCCCCGGGTCTCCGGTACTGAAGCTTTCTTT.

This rearrangement joins TRBV30 to TRBJ1-5; D not resolved. The CDR3 is 13 residues long. V was cut by 0 bases and J by 6 bases, with 9 bases left in between. The germline gives CDR1 GTSNPN, CDR2 SVGIG (reference sequence). The CDR3 DNA follows: TGTGCCTGGAGTGTACTGGTGGGTCAGCCCCAGCATTTT. This encodes CAWSVLVGQPQHF.

This chain connects TRBV6-4 to TRBJ2-1; 7 nucleotides line up with TRBD1. The CDR3 totals 17 residues. The ends lost 6 bases at V and 3 bases at J; junction bases unmatched: 14. Germline V CDR1 and CDR2: MRHNA, SNTAGT. The CDR3 sequence: CASSLTGTRFIYNEQFF. The CDR3, as DNA: TGTGCCAGCAGCTTGACAGGGACCCGGTTCATCTACAATGAGCAGTTCTTC.

The V gene is TRBV5-4, the J gene TRBJ1-3; possible D gene TRBD1, 6 bases. The CDR3 spans 16 residues. V was clipped by 3 bases and J by 0 bases, with 13 bases between them. Germline V gene sequence: CDR1 SGHNT, CDR2 YYREEE (reference sequence). The CDR3 spells CASSSGQSPSGNTIYF. Written as DNA, the CDR3 is TGTGCCAGCAGCTCAGGACAGAGTCCCTCTGGAAACACCATATATTTT. The whole variable domain, remainder taken from reference TRBV5-4 and TRBJ1-3, is ETGVTQSPTHLIKTRGQQVTLRCSSQSGHNTVSWYQQALGQGPQFIFQYYREEENGRGNFPPRFSGLQFPNYSSELNVNALELDDSALYLCASSSGQSPSGNTIYFGEGSWLTVV.

This clone is large within its sample. The rearrangement joins TRBV18 to TRBJ1-6; the D is unclear. Between the trimmed V and J ends, which lost 6 bases and 15 bases, there was a span of 18 bases. CDR3 length equals 13 residues. CDR1 is KGHSH, CDR2 LQKENI, per germline. CDR3 residues: CASSSKGSILLHF. The DNA of the CDR3 is TGTGCCAGCTCTTCAAAGGGCAGTATACTCCTCCACTTT.

The chain recombines TRBV5-4 with TRBJ2-2; 7 bases map to TRBD1. The junction had 3 bases not matched to a gene; V was cut back by 4 bases and J by 0 bases. Germline loops: CDR1 SGHNT, CDR2 YYREEE (reference sequence). This CDR3 has 15 amino acids. This chain's CDR3 is CASSRDSTNTGELFF. DNA of the CDR3: TGTGCCAGCAGCAGGGACAGTACGAACACCGGGGAGCTGTTTTTT.

J is TRBJ1-2 and V is TRBV7-3; the D gene is possibly TRBD1 (5 bases). V dropped 2 bases and J dropped 7 bases, with 17 bases sitting between them. The CDR3 consists of 15 residues. Germline CDR1 is SGHTA and CDR2 is FQGTGA. In DNA, the CDR3 is TGTGCCAGCAGCTTATTGCAGGGAAGCTATGGTGGCTACACCTTC. This codes for CASSLLQGSYGGYTF.

The chain uses TRBV7-2 and TRBJ1-5; D remains ambiguous. Germline CDR1 is SGHTA and CDR2 is FQGNSA. CDR3 length: 13 amino acids. V was clipped by 3 bases and J by 5 bases, with 8 bases between them. The DNA for the CDR3 is TGTGCCAGCAGCTTGGGCGACTATCAGCCCCAGCATTTT. Translation: CASSLGDYQPQHF. The full variable domain, with the rest looked up from reference TRBV7-2 and TRBJ1-5, is GAGVSQSPSNKVTEKGKDVELRCDPISGHTALYWYRQSLGQGLEFLIYFQGNSAPDKSGLPSDRFSAERTGGSVSTLTIQRTQQEDSAVYLCASSLGDYQPQHFGDGTRLSIL.

This chain joins TRBV7-9 and TRBJ1-2; 8 bases line up with TRBD1. V trimming: 5 bases; J trimming: 6 bases; junction bases outside the gene matches: 8. Germline V gene sequence: CDR1 SEHNR, CDR2 FQNEAQ (reference sequence). The CDR3 has 14 amino acids. The CDR3 DNA is TGTGCCAGCAGCCCACGGACAGGGAAGGATGGCTACACCTTC. Its translation is CASSPRTGKDGYTF.

This clone was observed a single time. The chain uses TRBV10-3 and TRBJ2-5, with 12 nucleotides matching TRBD1. The V and J ends lost 8 bases and 4 bases, in that order; junction bases with no gene match: 14. The germline V gene has CDR1 ENHRY and CDR2 SYGVKD. CDR3 size: 17 residues. The CDR3 loop is CAIAGTGGARGLETQYF. The CDR3 DNA reads TGTGCCATCGCCGGGACAGGGGGCGCGAGGGGCCTAGAGACCCAGTACTTC.

This rearrangement joins TRBV12-5 to TRBJ2-3; D may be TRBD2 (5 bases). Germline V gene lookup returns CDR1 LGHNT and CDR2 FRNRAP. The CDR3 contains 15 residues. V lost 4 bases and J 5 bases, leaving 16 bases between the germline ends. The CDR3 coding sequence is TGTGCTAGTGGTTCGGAGGTCAGAAGAGAAGATACGCAGTATTTT. Its translation: CASGSEVRREDTQYF.

The J gene is TRBJ2-3, the V gene TRBV7-8; D is unclear. CDR1 is SGHVS, CDR2 FQNEAQ, per germline. V was cut by 2 bases and J by 6 bases, with 12 bases left in between. The CDR3 totals 14 residues. The CDR3 sequence: CASSLFTHADTQYF. For the CDR3, the DNA is TGTGCCAGCAGCTTATTCACCCACGCGGATACGCAGTATTTT. Drawing the rest from reference TRBV7-8 and TRBJ2-3, the complete variable domain is GAGVSQSPRYKVAKRGQDVALRCDPISGHVSLFWYQQALGQGPEFLTYFQNEAQLDKSGLPSDRFFAERPEGSVSTLKIQRTQQEDSAVYLCASSLFTHADTQYFGPGTRLTVL.

The chain recombines TRBV19 with TRBJ2-7; no clear D gene. The germline V gene has CDR1 LNHDA and CDR2 SQIVND (reference sequence). Trimming cost V 5 bases and J 3 bases, with 11 bases left between them. CDR3 length equals 13 residues. CDR3 coding DNA: TGTGCCAGTAGTCAGCCTACAAACTACGAGCAGTACTTC. Translating it yields CASSQPTNYEQYF. Together with reference TRBV19 and TRBJ2-7, the CDR3 gives the full variable domain: DGGITQSPKYLFRKEGQNVTLSCEQNLNHDAMYWYRQDPGQGLRLIYYSQIVNDFQKGDIAEGYSVSREKKESFPLTVTSAQKNPTAFYLCASSQPTNYEQYFGPGTRLTVT.

This clone showed up just a few times. The V gene is TRBV7-9, the J gene TRBJ1-2; 11 positions match TRBD1. The V gene's germline CDR1 is SEHNR and CDR2 FQNEAQ (reference sequence). The CDR3 loop spans 14 amino acids. Trimming cost V 3 bases and J 8 bases; bases outside gene matches: 5. The CDR3 coding sequence is TGTGCCAGCAGCTTTGGACAGGGGGCGGAAGGCTACACCTTC. It specifies CASSFGQGAEGYTF.

The rearrangement uses TRBV28 and TRBJ1-5, with 8 nucleotides matching TRBD1. CDR3 length: 17 amino acids. With V trimmed by 3 bases and J by 2 bases, 9 bases remained unmatched. Germline CDR1 reads MDHEN; CDR2 reads SYDVKM. CDR3 in DNA: TGTGCCAGCAGTTTTCTACAGGGGGTAGGAGGCAATCAGCCCCAGCATTTT. Translated: CASSFLQGVGGNQPQHF.

The genes are TRBV5-1 and TRBJ1-3; D is possibly TRBD1 (6 bases). V lost 0 bases and J 1 base, leaving 11 bases between the germline ends. The CDR3 extends over 16 amino acids. Germline loops: CDR1 SGHRS, CDR2 YFSETQ. CDR3 sequence (DNA): TGCGCCAGCAGCTTGGTAGGGGGAGCGTCTGGAAACACCATATATTTT. Protein product: CASSLVGGASGNTIYF.

This clone has just a few counts. This chain joins TRBV4-1 and TRBJ1-2, with D maybe TRBD1 (6 bases). In germline, CDR1 is MGHRA, CDR2 YSYEKL. V dropped 1 base and J dropped 8 bases, with 11 bases sitting between them. CDR3 length: 13 residues. CDR3 protein: CASSQVGTRGYTF. The CDR3, as DNA: TGCGCCAGCAGCCAAGTCGGGACACGCGGCTACACCTTC.